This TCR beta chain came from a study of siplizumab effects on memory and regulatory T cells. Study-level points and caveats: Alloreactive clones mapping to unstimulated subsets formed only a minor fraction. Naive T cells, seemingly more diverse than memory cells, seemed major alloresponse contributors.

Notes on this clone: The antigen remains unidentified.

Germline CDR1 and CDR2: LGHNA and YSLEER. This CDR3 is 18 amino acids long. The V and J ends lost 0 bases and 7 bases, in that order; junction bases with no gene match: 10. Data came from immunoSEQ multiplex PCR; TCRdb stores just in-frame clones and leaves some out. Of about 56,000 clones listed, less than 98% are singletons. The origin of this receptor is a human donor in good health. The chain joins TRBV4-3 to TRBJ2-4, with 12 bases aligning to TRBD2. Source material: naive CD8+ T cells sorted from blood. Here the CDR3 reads CASSQDPSSGRARNIQYF. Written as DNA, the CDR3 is TGCGCCAGCAGCCAAGATCCATCTAGCGGGAGGGCCAGGAACATTCAGTACTTC.